This TCR beta chain derives from a study of T cell clonotyping in hematopoietic cell transplantation. Findings of the study overall: No sorting was done, leaving CD4 and CD8 contributions mixed. Higher Inverse Simpson Index values in graft donor and pretransplant recipient predicted broader posttransplant TCR diversity. Pathologically expanded recipient clonotypes increased progressively from day 30 to day 180 as diversity fell.

Per the germline V gene, CDR1 is MNHNY and CDR2 is SVGAGI (reference sequence). The V and J ends lost 8 bases and 1 base, in that order; junction bases with no gene match: 5. The CDR3 runs 14 residues. Time point defined: recipient sample about 28 days before transplant, after cytoreduction. Sequenced by immunoSEQ multiplex PCR; TCRdb stores in-frame clones only, minus some. This table has 50,000 or so clones, 82% appearing once. About this clone: What it recognizes is unknown.

The input for sequencing was peripheral blood mononuclear cells, taken before stem cell transplant. This chain connects TRBV6-6 to TRBJ2-1; 7 nucleotides align to TRBD2. This TCR was sampled from a man between 60 and 75 years old with myelodysplastic syndrome. Some clones in this sample may be carry-over from other donors' samples. CDR3 residues: CASRGGGSYNEQFF. The CDR3 bases are TGTGCCAGCCGTGGGGGGGGGTCCTACAATGAGCAGTTCTTC.